This TCR beta chain was sequenced during a study of response to subunit inactivated influenza vaccine. TCRdb called the RT-PCR reads again in MiXCR, with one record for every CDR3 protein. The repertoire holds about 780,000 distinct CDR3 sequences, approximately 17% seen once, with approximately 10% in the top ten. V was clipped by 0 bases and J by 5 bases, with 8 bases between them. This CDR3 has 13 amino acids. Germline V gene sequence: CDR1 SGHVS, CDR2 FQNEAQ. The sample was PBMCs from blood, taken around 5 days after vaccination. This chain links TRBV7-8 with TRBJ2-7, with no clear D. The source of this sequence is a middle-aged man who received an inactivated influenza vaccine. This CDR3 reads CASSLAIPNEQYF. The CDR3 nucleotides are TGTGCCAGCAGCTTAGCCATCCCAAACGAGCAGTACTTC.